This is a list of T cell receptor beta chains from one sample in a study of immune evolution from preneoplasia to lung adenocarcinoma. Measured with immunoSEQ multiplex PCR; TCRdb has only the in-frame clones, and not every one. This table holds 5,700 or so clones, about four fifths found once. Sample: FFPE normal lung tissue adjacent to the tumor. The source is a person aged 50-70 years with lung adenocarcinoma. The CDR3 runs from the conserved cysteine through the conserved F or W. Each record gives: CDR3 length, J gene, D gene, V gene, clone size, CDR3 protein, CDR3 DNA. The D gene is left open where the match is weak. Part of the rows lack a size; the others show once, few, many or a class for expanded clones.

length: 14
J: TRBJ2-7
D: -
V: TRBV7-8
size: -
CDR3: CASSLDPVSYEQYF
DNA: TGTGCCAGCAGCTTAGATCCAGTCTCCTACGAGCAGTACTTC

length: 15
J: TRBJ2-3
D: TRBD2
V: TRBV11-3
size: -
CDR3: CASRPLAGRIDTQYF
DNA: TGTGCCAGCAGACCACTAGCGGGGAGGATCGATACGCAGTATTTT

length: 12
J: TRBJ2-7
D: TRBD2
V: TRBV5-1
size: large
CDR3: CASSSLGGEQYF
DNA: TGCGCCAGCAGCTCGCTCGGGGGGGAGCAGTACTTC

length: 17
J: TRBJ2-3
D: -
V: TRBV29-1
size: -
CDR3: CSVLGQGTSISTDTQYF
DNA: TGCAGCGTCCTCGGGCAGGGGACCTCTATTAGCACAGATACGCAGTATTTT

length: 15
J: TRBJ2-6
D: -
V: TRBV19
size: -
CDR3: CASALGGAGANVLTF
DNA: TGTGCCAGTGCCCTGGGTGGTGCTGGGGCCAACGTCCTGACTTTC

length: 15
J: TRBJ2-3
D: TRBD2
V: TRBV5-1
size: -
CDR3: CASSFTAGVADTQYF
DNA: TGCGCCAGCAGCTTTACGGCGGGAGTGGCAGATACGCAGTATTTT

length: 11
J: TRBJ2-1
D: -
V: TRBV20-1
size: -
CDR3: CSALDRNEQFF
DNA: TGCAGTGCCCTTGACAGGAATGAGCAGTTCTTC

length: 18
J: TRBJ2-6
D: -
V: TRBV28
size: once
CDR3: CASSSLGGSASGANVLTF
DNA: TGTGCCAGCAGTTCCCTAGGCGGGTCTGCCTCTGGGGCCAACGTCCTGACTTTC

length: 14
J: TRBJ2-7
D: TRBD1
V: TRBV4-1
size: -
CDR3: CASSQADRAYEQYF
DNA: TGCGCCAGCAGCCAAGCAGACAGGGCCTACGAGCAGTACTTC

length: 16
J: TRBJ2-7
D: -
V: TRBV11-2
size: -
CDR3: CASKLVVFGRPYEQYF
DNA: TGTGCCAGTAAGCTAGTGGTTTTCGGGAGACCCTACGAGCAGTACTTC

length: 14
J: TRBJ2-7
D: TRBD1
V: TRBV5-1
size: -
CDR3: CASSLIQGADEQYF
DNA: TGCGCCAGCAGCTTGATCCAGGGGGCCGACGAGCAGTACTTC

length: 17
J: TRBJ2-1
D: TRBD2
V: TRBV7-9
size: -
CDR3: CASSPPPGGRRSNEQFF
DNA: TGTGCCAGCAGTCCCCCTCCTGGCGGGAGAAGAAGCAATGAGCAGTTCTTC

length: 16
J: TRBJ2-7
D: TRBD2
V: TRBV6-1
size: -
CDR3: CASSEGELAGLYEQYF
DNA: TGTGCCAGCAGTGAAGGGGAGTTAGCGGGACTCTACGAGCAGTACTTC

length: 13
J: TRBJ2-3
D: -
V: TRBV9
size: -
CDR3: CASSPSGDLAQYF
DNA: TGTGCCAGCAGCCCATCGGGAGATCTGGCGCAGTATTTT

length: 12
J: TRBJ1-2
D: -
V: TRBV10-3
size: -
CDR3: CAISEDRFGYTF
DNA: TGTGCCATCAGTGAGGACAGATTTGGCTACACCTTC

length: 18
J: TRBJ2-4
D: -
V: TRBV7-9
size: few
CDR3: CASSANQGGDWGKNIQYF
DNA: TGTGCCAGCAGCGCCAACCAGGGGGGGGATTGGGGTAAAAACATTCAGTACTTC

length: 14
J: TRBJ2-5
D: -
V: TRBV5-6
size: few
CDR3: CASSLAHRQETQYF
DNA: TGTGCCAGCAGCTTGGCCCACAGGCAAGAGACCCAGTACTTC

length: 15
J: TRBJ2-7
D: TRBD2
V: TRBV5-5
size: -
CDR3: CASRPTSGWAYEQYF
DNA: TGTGCCAGCAGGCCTACTAGCGGGTGGGCCTACGAGCAGTACTTC

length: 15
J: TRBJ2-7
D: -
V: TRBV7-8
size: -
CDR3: CASSLAQGKYYEQYF
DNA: TGTGCCAGCAGCTTAGCCCAGGGGAAGTACTACGAGCAGTACTTC

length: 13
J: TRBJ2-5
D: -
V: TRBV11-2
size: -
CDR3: CASSLWGAETQYF
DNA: TGTGCCAGCAGCTTATGGGGGGCGGAGACCCAGTACTTC

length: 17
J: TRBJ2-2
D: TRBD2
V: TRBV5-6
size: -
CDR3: CASSLPGLAGNTGELFF
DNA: TGTGCCAGCAGCTTGCCGGGACTAGCGGGCAACACCGGGGAGCTGTTTTTT

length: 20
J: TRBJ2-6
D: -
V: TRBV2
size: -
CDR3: CASSELGGRTRASGANVLTF
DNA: TGTGCCAGCAGTGAATTGGGCGGAAGAACGAGGGCCTCTGGGGCCAACGTCCTGACTTTC

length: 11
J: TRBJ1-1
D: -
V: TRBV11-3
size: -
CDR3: CASSLDTEAFF
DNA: TGTGCCAGCAGCTTAGACACTGAAGCTTTCTTT

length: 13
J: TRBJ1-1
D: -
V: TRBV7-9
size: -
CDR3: CASGKQPRDGGFF
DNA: TGTGCCAGCGGAAAACAGCCGAGGGACGGGGGCTTCTTT

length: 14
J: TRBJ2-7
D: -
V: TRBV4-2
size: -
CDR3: CASSQDPTAYEQYF
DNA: TGTGCCAGCAGCCAAGATCCTACAGCCTACGAGCAGTACTTC

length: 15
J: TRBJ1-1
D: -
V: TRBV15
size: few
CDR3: CATSRDGAGMAEAFF
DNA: TGTGCCACCAGCAGAGACGGGGCAGGGATGGCTGAAGCTTTCTTT

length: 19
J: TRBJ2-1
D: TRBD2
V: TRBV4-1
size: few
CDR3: CASSHPGLAGGPTYNEQFF
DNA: TGCGCCAGCAGCCACCCAGGACTAGCGGGAGGACCCACCTACAATGAGCAGTTCTTC

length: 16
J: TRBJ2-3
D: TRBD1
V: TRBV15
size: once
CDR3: CATSSPGQGMTDTQYF
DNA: TGTGCCACCAGCAGTCCTGGACAGGGTATGACAGATACGCAGTATTTT

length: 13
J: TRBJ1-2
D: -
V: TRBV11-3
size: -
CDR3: CASSLRQEDGYTF
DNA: TGTGCCAGCAGCTTACGGCAAGAGGATGGCTACACCTTC

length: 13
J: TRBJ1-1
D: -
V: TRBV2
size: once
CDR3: CASSVEGFTEAFF
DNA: TGTGCCAGCAGTGTCGAGGGTTTCACTGAAGCTTTCTTT

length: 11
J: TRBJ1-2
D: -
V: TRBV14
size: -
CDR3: CASSQVSGYTF
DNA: TGTGCCAGCAGCCAAGTCAGTGGCTACACCTTC

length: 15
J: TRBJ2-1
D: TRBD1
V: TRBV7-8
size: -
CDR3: CASSAQGWSYNEQFF
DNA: TGTGCCAGCAGCGCACAGGGGTGGTCCTACAATGAGCAGTTCTTC